Below, 9 T cell receptor beta chains from the same sample are listed, as sequenced in a study of CD8 T cells in ankylosing spondylitis. Findings and caveats of the study: What seemed typical of ankylosing spondylitis blood was a TCR beta motif built from eight highly homologous variants.

TCRdb passed the 5' RACE reads through MiXCR, listing each CDR3 protein once. The table shows about 800,000 distinct CDR3 sequences, with about an eighth occurring only once. The antigens for these receptors are not known. The sample taken for sequencing was blood, either unsorted or a sorted T cell fraction (not recorded which). Receptor source: a male donor with ankylosing spondylitis.

The sample holds a few counts of this clonotype. The CDR3 region is CSARLAGGIDTQYF. CDR3 nucleotides: TGCAGTGCTAGACTAGCGGGAGGTATAGATACGCAGTATTTT. The rearrangement uses TRBV20-1 and TRBJ2-3; 11 nucleotides line up with TRBD2. In germline, CDR1 is DFQATT, CDR2 SNEGSKA (reference sequence). The CDR3 consists of 14 residues. The V segment lost 2 bases and the J segment 5 bases; nucleotides outside the gene matches: 3.

The chain recombines TRBV20-1 with TRBJ1-2, with D possibly being TRBD1 (5 bases). CDR3 length: 12 amino acids. V was pared by 4 bases and J by 7 bases, with 13 bases between. Germline CDR1 DFQATT, CDR2 SNEGSKA (reference sequence). The CDR3 loop is CSATLPGGGYTF. As DNA, the CDR3 is TGCAGTGCTACCCTGCCCGGGGGTGGCTACACCTTC.

This rearrangement joins TRBV20-1 to TRBJ2-5; tentative D call: TRBD1 (5 bases). The ends were cut back, 1 base at V and 6 bases at J, with 18 bases in the middle. CDR1 is DFQATT and CDR2 is SNEGSKA in the germline V gene (reference sequence). CDR3 length: 15 residues. This chain's CDR3 is CSARAPQVGQQTQYF. The CDR3 DNA sequence: TGCAGTGCTAGAGCGCCCCAGGTGGGGCAGCAGACCCAGTACTTC.

This clonotype was picked up a small number of times. The chain links TRBV12-3 or TRBV12-4 to TRBJ1-5, with D uncertain. The V end was cut by 1 base, the J end by 3 bases, with 10 bases between. This CDR3 contains 15 residues. CDR3 loop: CASSLGVQYNQPQHF. The CDR3 nucleotides are TGTGCCAGCAGTTTAGGCGTCCAGTACAATCAGCCCCAGCATTTT.

This clonotype has only a few counts. The chain links TRBV20-1 to TRBJ2-2; no clear D. Trimming took off 0 bases at V and 7 bases at J, with 6 bases between the two ends. The CDR3 is 12 residues long. CDR1 is DFQATT, CDR2 SNEGSKA, per germline (reference sequence). The CDR3 DNA sequence: TGCAGTGCTAGAGATCGTATCGGGGAGCTGTTTTTT. This translates into CSARDRIGELFF.

V and J are TRBV6-1 and TRBJ1-4; 8 nucleotides align to TRBD1. Germline V gene data show CDR1 as MNHNS and CDR2 as SASEGT. The CDR3 sequence is 14 residues long. The V segment lost 7 bases and the J segment 5 bases; nucleotides outside the gene matches: 6. CDR3 DNA: TGTGCCAGCACACCGTGGACAGGGAATGAAAAACTGTTTTTT. It is translated as CASTPWTGNEKLFF.

This clonotype was seen repeatedly, ten times or more. The chain links TRBV29-1 to TRBJ1-1, with a tentative D call TRBD1 (5 bases). V lost 3 bases, J lost 1 base, and 9 bases lay in between. CDR3 length: 13 amino acids. Germline-derived CDR1 and CDR2 are SQVTM and ANQGSEA. CDR3: CSVDRTRNTEAFF. DNA for the CDR3: TGCAGCGTTGACCGGACACGGAACACTGAAGCTTTCTTT.

The sample holds a few counts of this clonotype. The chain joins TRBV20-1 to TRBJ1-2; a possible D gene is TRBD1 (6 bases). Germline CDR1 is DFQATT and CDR2 is SNEGSKA (reference sequence). The CDR3 runs to 11 residues. Here the CDR3 DNA reads TGCAGCTATAGGGGGGGAGCTGGCTACACCTTC. Translation gives CSYRGGAGYTF.

This chain links TRBV20-1 with TRBJ2-7; either TRBD1 or TRBD2 may supply D (5 bases each). Trimming removed 4 bases from V and 1 base from J, with 17 bases in between. The CDR3 contains 15 residues. Germline CDR1 reads DFQATT; CDR2 reads SNEGSKA (reference sequence). CDR3 loop: CSAKKPGLRSYEQYF. Written as DNA, the CDR3 is TGCAGTGCTAAGAAGCCGGGGCTCCGGTCCTACGAGCAGTACTTC.